Below are 26 T cell receptor beta chains sequenced from a single sample in a study of T cells after posttransplantation cyclophosphamide. The data were produced by immunoSEQ multiplex PCR, yet TCRdb's version contains in-frame clones alone and is incomplete. Among tens of thousands of clones, about nine tenths were seen once, and the ten largest hold 2% to 3%. Busulfan-fludarabine conditioning, marrow transplant, and cyclophosphamide on days +3 and +4 were administered. Material: PBMCs, obtained 60 to 65 days after allogeneic stem cell transplant with posttransplant cyclophosphamide. Every receptor here comes from a male patient between 60 and 69 years old who received an allogeneic stem cell transplant from a related donor and was CMV-positive. Part of the T cell pool may stem from the graft donor.

V is TRBV25-1 and J is TRBJ2-2; TRBD1 agrees at 8 bases. The V segment lost 4 bases and the J segment 3 bases; nucleotides outside the gene matches: 7. There are 16 residues in the CDR3. The V gene's germline CDR1 is MGHDK and CDR2 SYGVNS. The CDR3 coding sequence is TGTGCCAGCAGTGGCTCAGGGGGCCCCGACACCGGGGAGCTGTTTTTT. Amino acid sequence: CASSGSGGPDTGELFF.

The V and J genes are TRBV27 and TRBJ2-1, with 9 bases identical to TRBD2. Trimming at V came to 7 bases and at J to 1 base, leaving 11 bases not matched to a gene. The germline gives CDR1 MNHEY, CDR2 SMNVEV (reference sequence). The CDR3 length is 17 residues. CDR3 sequence: CASMGVGRGGSYNEQFF. The CDR3 DNA reads as TGTGCCAGCATGGGTGTAGGGCGGGGGGGATCCTACAATGAGCAGTTCTTC.

The chain employs TRBV15 and TRBJ1-1; D gene ambiguous. The CDR3 totals 13 residues. Germline CDR1 reads LNHNV; CDR2 reads YYDKDF (reference sequence). Trimming stripped 6 bases from V and 2 bases from J, with 10 bases between. CDR3 bases: TGTGCCACCAGTATAGCGCGTAACACTGAAGCTTTCTTT. It is translated as CATSIARNTEAFF.

V gene TRBV7-2 combines with J gene TRBJ1-2; 9 bases are shared with TRBD1. Germline V gene lookup returns CDR1 SGHTA and CDR2 FQGNSA. The V gene end was trimmed by 4 bases and the J gene end by 6 bases; junction bases not matched to a gene: 3. The CDR3 extends over 13 amino acids. The CDR3 spells CASSSGQGHGYTF. DNA for the CDR3: TGTGCCAGCAGCTCGGGACAGGGCCATGGCTACACCTTC.

The rearrangement uses TRBV18 and TRBJ2-5; 7 positions match TRBD1. The CDR3 length is 13 residues. The germline V gene encodes CDR1 KGHSH and CDR2 LQKENI. Germline trimming cut 2 bases from V and 4 bases from J; bases unmatched to any gene: 1. The CDR3 DNA reads TGTGCCAGCTCACCATGGACAGGAGAGACCCAGTACTTC. It codes for CASSPWTGETQYF. The full variable domain, rest sourced from reference TRBV18 and TRBJ2-5, is NAGVMQNPRHLVRRRGQEARLRCSPMKGHSHVYWYRQLPEEGLKFMVYLQKENIIDESGMPKERFSAEFPKEGPSILRIQQVVRGDSAAYFCASSPWTGETQYFGPGTRLLVL.

The chain uses TRBV27 and TRBJ1-5; D might be TRBD1 (5 bases). Germline V gene data show CDR1 as MNHEY and CDR2 as SMNVEV (reference sequence). CDR3 length equals 15 residues. Trimming removed 6 bases at V and 3 bases at J, with 15 bases between. The CDR3 reads CASRGLKGNNQPQHF. The DNA of the CDR3 is TGTGCCAGCAGGGGACTTAAGGGGAACAATCAGCCCCAGCATTTT.

In nucleotides, the CDR3 is TGTGCCAGCAGTTCCCCTAGCACAGATACGCAGTATTTT. The encoded protein is CASSSPSTDTQYF. The chain has TRBV6-5 and TRBJ2-3; D gene ambiguous. The CDR3 has 13 amino acids. Germline CDR1 and CDR2: MNHEY and SVGAGI. The V gene lost 4 bases and the J gene lost 0 bases, with 5 bases spanning the gap.

Only a few counts were recorded for this clone. In DNA, the CDR3 is TGTGCCAGCAGCTGGGCGGGGTCCGGAAACACCATATATTTT. Translation: CASSWAGSGNTIYF. The chain recombines TRBV7-9 with TRBJ1-3, with unresolved D. CDR3 size: 14 residues. CDR1 SEHNR and CDR2 FQNEAQ come from the germline V gene (reference sequence). V was shortened by 4 bases and J by 4 bases, with 11 bases between the two germline ends.

The gene calls are TRBV30 and TRBJ1-1; D ambiguous. Trimming took 2 bases from V and 7 from J, leaving 17 bases between them. In germline, CDR1 is GTSNPN, CDR2 SVGIG (reference sequence). The CDR3 sequence is 14 residues long. Here the CDR3 reads CAWSLSTPEFEAFF. In DNA form, the CDR3 reads TGTGCCTGGAGTTTGTCGACCCCGGAGTTTGAAGCTTTCTTT.

This chain connects TRBV30 to TRBJ1-1; 7 bases align to TRBD1. The V gene's germline CDR1 is GTSNPN and CDR2 SVGIG (reference sequence). CDR3 length: 14 amino acids. Trimming took 4 bases from V and 3 from J; bases not matched to a gene: 8. The CDR3 region has the DNA TGTGCCTGGATTACGACAGGGCTTTACACTGAAGCTTTCTTT. It is translated as CAWITTGLYTEAFF.

This rearrangement joins TRBV19 to TRBJ1-3, with TRBD1 matching over 7 bases. This CDR3 is 14 amino acids long. Germline V gene data show CDR1 as LNHDA and CDR2 as SQIVND (reference sequence). Unmatched junction bases numbered 2, after V lost 6 bases and J lost 0 bases. The DNA for the CDR3 is TGTGCCAGTAGGACAGGGCCCTCTGGAAACACCATATATTTT. This gives the protein CASRTGPSGNTIYF. Full variable domain (missing parts from reference TRBV19 and TRBJ1-3): DGGITQSPKYLFRKEGQNVTLSCEQNLNHDAMYWYRQDPGQGLRLIYYSQIVNDFQKGDIAEGYSVSREKKESFPLTVTSAQKNPTAFYLCASRTGPSGNTIYFGEGSWLTVV.

The chain carries TRBV5-3 and TRBJ1-2; perhaps TRBD1 as D (6 bases). TRBV5-3 counts as an open reading frame of uncertain function. The CDR3 consists of 13 residues. V was clipped by 9 bases and J by 2 bases, with 14 bases between them. In nucleotides, the CDR3 is TGTGCCACCCACCGGGACAAGAACTATGGCTACACCTTC. Its translation is CATHRDKNYGYTF.

This chain joins TRBV10-2 and TRBJ1-4, with 7 bases that match TRBD1. V was clipped by 6 bases and J by 0 bases; unmatched bases: 4. The CDR3 covers 15 residues. Looked up from germline, CDR1 is WSHSY and CDR2 is SAAADI. CDR3 residues: CASRKTGTTNEKLFF. CDR3 in DNA: TGCGCCAGCAGAAAGACAGGGACAACTAATGAAAAACTGTTTTTT.

This clone is a singleton in its sample. The genes are TRBV10-1 and TRBJ2-1; 7 bases agree with TRBD2. The CDR3 runs to 10 residues. Germline lookup yields CDR1 WNHNN and CDR2 SYGVQD (reference sequence). Trimming removed 7 bases from V and 15 bases from J; junction bases left unmatched: 6. The CDR3: CASTPGGRFF. The CDR3 bases are TGCGCCAGCACGCCGGGGGGAAGGTTCTTC.

In DNA, the CDR3 is TGCGCCAGCAGCAGAGGGGAGGCCACCACGAACACCGGGGAGCTGTTTTTT. Translation gives CASSRGEATTNTGELFF. The chain combines TRBV5-1 with TRBJ2-2, with a weak D call TRBD2 (6 bases). The V and J ends lost 4 bases and 0 bases respectively, with 16 bases between them. This CDR3 has 17 residues. Germline V gives CDR1 SGHRS, CDR2 YFSETQ.

The V call is TRBV11-2, the J call TRBJ1-3; D is perhaps TRBD1 (5 bases). Germline V gene sequence: CDR1 SGHAT, CDR2 FQNNGV. The CDR3 extends over 16 amino acids. With 2 bases removed from V and 2 bases from J, the gap between germline ends came to 13 bases. The CDR3 region is CASSLLRQGTGNTIYF. The CDR3 nucleotides read TGTGCCAGCAGCTTACTGAGGCAGGGCACTGGAAACACCATATATTTT.

This clone was detected once. The chain links TRBV2 to TRBJ2-4, with D possibly being TRBD2 (5 bases). With 2 bases removed from V and 1 base from J, the gap between germline ends came to 12 bases. CDR1 and CDR2 from the germline V gene are SNHLY and FYNNEI. The CDR3 has 16 residues. The CDR3 region has the DNA TGTGCCAGCAGTGAAACCGGGGTTTTGGCCAAAAACATTCAGTACTTC. Its translation is CASSETGVLAKNIQYF.

This clone was recorded once. The genes are TRBV5-4 and TRBJ1-1; tentatively, D is TRBD1 (5 bases). The CDR3 length is 14 residues. Per germline, CDR1 SGHNT and CDR2 YYREEE (reference sequence). Trimming took off 1 base at V and 0 bases at J, with 7 bases between the two ends. The CDR3: CASSLPGMNTEAFF. CDR3 bases: TGTGCCAGCAGCTTGCCAGGGATGAACACTGAAGCTTTCTTT. The whole variable domain, filled in from reference TRBV5-4 and TRBJ1-1, reads ETGVTQSPTHLIKTRGQQVTLRCSSQSGHNTVSWYQQALGQGPQFIFQYYREEENGRGNFPPRFSGLQFPNYSSELNVNALELDDSALYLCASSLPGMNTEAFFGQGTRLTVV.

V and J are TRBV23-1 and TRBJ1-1; D is possibly TRBD1 (6 bases). TRBV23-1 falls under the ORF class, with uncertain function. This CDR3 has 14 residues. V was cut by 3 bases and J by 3 bases, with 11 bases left in between. Written as DNA, the CDR3 is TGCGCCAGCAGTCACGGGGGGCCGGACACTGAAGCTTTCTTT. Residues: CASSHGGPDTEAFF.

The chain is built from TRBV19 and TRBJ1-1, with D perhaps TRBD1 (6 bases). Trimming cost V 5 bases and J 2 bases, with 12 bases left between them. The CDR3 sequence is 14 residues long. Germline CDR1 reads LNHDA; CDR2 reads SQIVND (reference sequence). The CDR3 here is CASSEQGQNTEAFF. The CDR3 coding sequence is TGTGCCAGTAGTGAACAGGGTCAAAACACTGAAGCTTTCTTT.

V is TRBV5-4 and J is TRBJ2-1; 7 nucleotides line up with TRBD2. J lost 3 bases, V lost 4 bases, and 7 bases had no gene match. The CDR3 runs 15 residues. The germline V gene encodes CDR1 SGHNT and CDR2 YYREEE (reference sequence). The CDR3 loop reads CASSKITSDYNEQFF. CDR3 DNA sequence: TGTGCCAGCAGCAAAATAACTAGCGACTACAATGAGCAGTTCTTC.

The chain links TRBV30 to TRBJ1-3; D is uncertain. V was cut by 4 bases and J by 0 bases, with 7 bases left in between. In germline, CDR1 is GTSNPN, CDR2 SVGIG (reference sequence). This CDR3 is 13 amino acids long. Here the CDR3 reads CAWTRHSGNTIYF. Written as DNA, the CDR3 is TGTGCCTGGACAAGACACTCTGGAAACACCATATATTTT.

The CDR3 nucleotides read TGTGCCAGCAGCTTAGACAGGGCTGGAAACACCATATATTTT. Amino acid sequence: CASSLDRAGNTIYF. The chain has TRBV5-6 and TRBJ1-3, with 7 positions matching TRBD1. This CDR3 contains 14 residues. V lost 2 bases and J lost 2; bases outside the gene matches: 1. The V gene's germline CDR1 is SGHDT and CDR2 YYEEEE.

The rearrangement uses TRBV4-1 and TRBJ1-1, with a possible D match to TRBD1 (5 bases). The germline gives CDR1 MGHRA, CDR2 YSYEKL. The CDR3 is made up of 15 amino acids. The V gene lost 0 bases and the J gene lost 8 bases, with 16 bases spanning the gap. In nucleotides, the CDR3 is TGCGCCAGCAGCCAAGAGTTTGGTCGACAGAAGGAAGCTTTCTTT. Translating gives CASSQEFGRQKEAFF.

The gene calls are TRBV7-2 and TRBJ1-1, with D possibly matching TRBD1 (6 bases). This CDR3 is 14 amino acids long. Trimming took off 5 bases at V and 4 bases at J, with 14 bases between the two ends. Germline loops: CDR1 SGHTA, CDR2 FQGNSA. CDR3 protein: CASSPRGGGTEAFF. The CDR3 DNA reads as TGTGCCAGCAGCCCTAGGGGGGGAGGCACTGAAGCTTTCTTT.

The chain joins TRBV25-1 to TRBJ2-3; D is possibly TRBD2 (6 bases). V gave up 1 base and J gave up 6 bases, with 14 bases separating them. The CDR3 has 15 amino acids. Germline CDR1 reads MGHDK; CDR2 reads SYGVNS. This CDR3 reads CASSEFLEGGDTQYF. The CDR3 DNA sequence: TGTGCCAGCAGTGAATTCTTGGAGGGCGGGGATACGCAGTATTTT.